This is a list of T cell receptor beta chains from one sample in a study of T cell changes during pregnancy in multiple sclerosis. Profiling relied on immunoSEQ multiplex PCR, and the TCRdb table lists in-frame clones only, not all of them. Counted here are over 50,000 clones, 85% to 90% occurring once; the ten biggest clones make up 0.85% to 0.95%. Sequencing used peripheral blood, obtained in the first trimester of pregnancy. The receptor source for this set is a female donor in good health, enrolled as a control in a pregnancy study. Each CDR3 is given with its conserved first and last residue. The D gene is left open where the match is weak.

V: TRBV9
D: TRBD1
J: TRBJ1-2
DNA: TGTGCCAGCAGCGTAGGACAGGGGAGCTATGGCTACACCTTC
CDR3: CASSVGQGSYGYTF

V: TRBV7-2
D: .
J: TRBJ2-7
DNA: TGTGCCAGCAGCTTAGCAAAGGGAGACGAGCAGTACTTC
CDR3: CASSLAKGDEQYF

V: TRBV18
D: TRBD1
J: TRBJ1-1
DNA: TGTGCCAGCTCACCAGGGACAGCCGGAAGTACTGAAGCTTTCTTT
CDR3: CASSPGTAGSTEAFF

V: TRBV7-6
D: TRBD1
J: TRBJ2-3
DNA: TGTGCCAGCAGCTTACCCTTGCCGGGACAGGGACCAGATACGCAGTATTTT
CDR3: CASSLPLPGQGPDTQYF

V: TRBV5-4
D: .
J: TRBJ2-7
DNA: TGTGCCAGCAGCTTGCGAGGATCCTACGAGCAGTACTTC
CDR3: CASSLRGSYEQYF

V: TRBV5-8
D: .
J: TRBJ1-1
DNA: TGTGCCAGCAGCCCCGCGGTCGTCCGCCTCCTCACTGAAGCTTTCTTT
CDR3: CASSPAVVRLLTEAFF

V: TRBV7-9
D: TRBD2
J: TRBJ2-5
DNA: TGTGCCAGCAGCTCCCCATCGGGGGGGGGACCCGAAGGGACCCAGTACTTC
CDR3: CASSSPSGGGPEGTQYF

V: TRBV5-4
D: .
J: TRBJ2-3
DNA: TGTGCCAGCGGAACAGGCACAGATACGCAGTATTTT
CDR3: CASGTGTDTQYF

V: TRBV7-8
D: .
J: TRBJ2-2
DNA: TGTGCCAGCAGCTACAGCCGGGACACGGTTTACACCGGGGAGCTGTTTTTT
CDR3: CASSYSRDTVYTGELFF

V: TRBV7-9
D: .
J: TRBJ1-5
DNA: TGTGCCAGCAGCCGACAGGCGGGCAATCAGCCCCAGCATTTT
CDR3: CASSRQAGNQPQHF

V: TRBV6-5
D: TRBD1
J: TRBJ1-6
DNA: TGTGCCAGCAGGGAGGGACAGGGGGCATCACCCCTCCACTTT
CDR3: CASREGQGASPLHF

V: TRBV7-9
D: TRBD2
J: TRBJ2-5
DNA: TGTGCCAGCAGCTTGACTAGCGTTCTAAAGGAGACCCAGTACTTC
CDR3: CASSLTSVLKETQYF

V: TRBV10-3
D: .
J: TRBJ1-2
DNA: TGTGCCATCAGTGGTCCCAAGGCAGGGGATCCCAACTATGGCTACACCTTC
CDR3: CAISGPKAGDPNYGYTF

V: TRBV7-2
D: TRBD2
J: TRBJ2-1
DNA: TGTGCCAGCAGACTCCTCCCGGGGGGGCGCAATGAGCAGTTCTTC
CDR3: CASRLLPGGRNEQFF

V: TRBV4-1
D: .
J: TRBJ2-5
DNA: TGCGCCAGCAGCCAAGAGGGGGGAGAGACCCAGTACTTC
CDR3: CASSQEGGETQYF

V: TRBV19
D: .
J: TRBJ2-6
DNA: TGTGCCAGTCTAGCCTTCTCTGGGGCCAACGTCCTGACTTTC
CDR3: CASLAFSGANVLTF

V: TRBV19
D: .
J: TRBJ2-7
DNA: TGTGCCAGTAGTATATCCTCGACAGGCACCTACGAGCAGTACTTC
CDR3: CASSISSTGTYEQYF